This paragraph covers one TCR beta chain sequence. No antigen is known for it. The CDR3 length is 14 residues. With 4 bases clipped from V and 1 base from J, the junction kept 2 bases outside the gene matches. Germline CDR1 reads MGHRA; CDR2 reads YSYEKL. The record originates from a study of cytomegalovirus exposure and HLA in healthy donors. At the level of the study: Unique TCRs from HLA-typed donors, 75 million to 100 million of them, were held in an early data release.

Study outcomes and limitations: Highly shared variants forming one cluster were likely a sequencing artifact.

PCR was performed using 60 Vbeta and 13 Jbeta primers. Libraries were prepared by immunoSEQ multiplex PCR; TCRdb keeps only in-frame clonotypes and omits some of them. Among 130,000 to 150,000 clones, around 79% were seen once, and the ten largest hold about 1.7%. The receptor comes from a woman aged 30 to 39 in good health and CMV-seronegative. The sample consisted of PBMCs. The rearrangement joins TRBV4-1 to TRBJ2-3, with TRBD2 matching 7 bases. The CDR3 DNA sequence: TGCGCCAGCAGCCTGGGAGGGGGCACAGATACGCAGTATTTT. Translation gives CASSLGGGTDTQYF.